This T cell receptor (beta chain) was captured by sequencing in a study of shared clonotypes between healthy human individuals. Study in general: Each donor's CD4 naive and CD4 memory cells filled three plates apiece, CD8 naive two, and CD8 memory one.

Some clones are missing from TCRdb's copy, which holds only in-frame ones; the method was immunoSEQ multiplex PCR. The table records over a million clones, 75% to 80% of them present only once. Points from the study as a whole: Shared clonotypes: 4.5% to 6% naive CD4, under 4% naive CD8, around 2.4% memory CD4, under 0.5% memory CD8.

This clone was detected a few times. Its target is not known. CDR1 and CDR2 (germline): SGHDT, YYEEEE. Deletions cut 1 base from V and 8 bases from J, with 12 bases between. This CDR3 contains 14 residues. This chain connects TRBV5-6 to TRBJ1-4; D ambiguous. This receptor was identified in a man in his late teens or twenties in good health. Some clones in this sample may be carry-over from other donors' samples. Sequences were obtained from memory CD4+ T cells from PBMCs. The subset: CD45RA-negative fraction. The CDR3 bases are TGTGCCAGCAGCTTGAATGAGAGGAACGAAAAACTGTTTTTT. Its protein is CASSLNERNEKLFF.